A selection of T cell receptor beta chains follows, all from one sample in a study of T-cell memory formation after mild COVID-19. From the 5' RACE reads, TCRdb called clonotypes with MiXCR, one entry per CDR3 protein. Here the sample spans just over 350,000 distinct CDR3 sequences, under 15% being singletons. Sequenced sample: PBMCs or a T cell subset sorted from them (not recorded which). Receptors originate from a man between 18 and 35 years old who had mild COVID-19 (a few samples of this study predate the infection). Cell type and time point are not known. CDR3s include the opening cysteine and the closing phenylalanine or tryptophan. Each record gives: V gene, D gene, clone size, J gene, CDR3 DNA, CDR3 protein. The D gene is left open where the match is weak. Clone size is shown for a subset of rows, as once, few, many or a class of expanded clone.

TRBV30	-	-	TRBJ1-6	TGTGCCCGGACGGAGAAATATAATTCACCCCTCCACTTT	CARTEKYNSPLHF
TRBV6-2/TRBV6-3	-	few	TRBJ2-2	TGTGCCAGCAGTTACCGGTCTTGGGCCGGGGAGCTGTTTTTT	CASSYRSWAGELFF
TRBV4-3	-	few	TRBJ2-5	TGCGCCAGCAGCACCAGACAGGTACCACAAGAGACCCAGTACTTC	CASSTRQVPQETQYF
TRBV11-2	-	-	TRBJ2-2	TGTGCCAGCAGCTTGGTACGGAACACCGGGGAGCTGTTTTTT	CASSLVRNTGELFF
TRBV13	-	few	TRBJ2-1	TGTGCCAGCAGCGCCGCCGGGACATCCACCGGTGAGCAGTTCTTC	CASSAAGTSTGEQFF
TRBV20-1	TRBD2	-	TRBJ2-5	TGCAGTGCTGAGACTAGCGGGGGGGCGGAGACCCAGTACTTC	CSAETSGGAETQYF
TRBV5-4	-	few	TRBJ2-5	TGTGCCAGCAGCCGACCCGACCAAGAGACCCAGTACTTC	CASSRPDQETQYF
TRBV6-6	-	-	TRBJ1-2	TGTGCCAGCAGTTTACCTAGAGTTAACTATGGCTACACCTTC	CASSLPRVNYGYTF
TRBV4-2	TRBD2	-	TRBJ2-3	TGTGCCAGCAGCCAAGATACTAGCGGGGGGGCGGGAGATACGCAGTATTTT	CASSQDTSGGAGDTQYF
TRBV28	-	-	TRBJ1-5	TGTGCCAGCAGCCCGGTGGGGGGTAGACAGCCCCAGCATTTT	CASSPVGGRQPQHF
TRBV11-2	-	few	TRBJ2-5	TGTGCCAGCAGCTCCCACCTCGACAGCTACCAAGAGACCCAGTACTTC	CASSSHLDSYQETQYF
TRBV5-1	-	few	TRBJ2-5	TGCGCCAGCAGCTTGTTGGGCCCACAAGAGACCCAGTACTTC	CASSLLGPQETQYF
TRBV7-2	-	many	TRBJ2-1	TGTGCCAGCAGCTTATGGGGCCAGGGGTGGAGTGAGCAGTTCTTC	CASSLWGQGWSEQFF
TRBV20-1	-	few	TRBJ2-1	TGCAGTACTCTGAACAGCCGTAACTACAATGAGCAGTTCTTC	CSTLNSRNYNEQFF
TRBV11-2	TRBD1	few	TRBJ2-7	TGTGCCAGCAGCTTACTCACAGGGGACGAGCAGTACTTC	CASSLLTGDEQYF
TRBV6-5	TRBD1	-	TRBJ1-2	TGTGCCAGCAGTTACCAGGGGGATCTCGGCTCTAACTATGGCTACACCTTC	CASSYQGDLGSNYGYTF
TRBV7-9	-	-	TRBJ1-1	TGTGCCAGCAGCTTAGCGAGGTACGGTGGCACTGAAGCTTTCTTT	CASSLARYGGTEAFF
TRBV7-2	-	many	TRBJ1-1	TGTGCCAGCACACGAGGACAGCTGAACACTGAAGCTTTCTTT	CASTRGQLNTEAFF
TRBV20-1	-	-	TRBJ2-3	TGCAGTGCTAGGGGGGTAGGGTCTACGCAGTATTTT	CSARGVGSTQYF
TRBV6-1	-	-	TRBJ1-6	TGTGCCAGCAGTGAAAGGTCCAGCGGACATTCACCCCTCCACTTT	CASSERSSGHSPLHF
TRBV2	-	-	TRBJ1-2	TGTGCCAGCAGTGAATATGGTCAGGGCGATGGCTACACCTTC	CASSEYGQGDGYTF
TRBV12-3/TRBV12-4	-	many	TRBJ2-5	TGTGCCAGCAGTTGGGGGCTGAAGACCCAGTACTTC	CASSWGLKTQYF
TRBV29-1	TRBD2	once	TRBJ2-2	TGCAGCGCACTTCTAGCGGTTACCGCGGAGCTGTTTTTT	CSALLAVTAELFF
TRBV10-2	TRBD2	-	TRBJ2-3	TGCGCCAGCAGTGACCTAGCGGGGGCTACAGATACGCAGTATTTT	CASSDLAGATDTQYF
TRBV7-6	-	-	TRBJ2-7	TGTGCCAGCAGCTTATTAGGGGTTTACGAGCAGTACTTC	CASSLLGVYEQYF
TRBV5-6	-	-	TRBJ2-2	TGTGCCAGCATGCGGACAGCTAACACCGGGGAGCTGTTTTTT	CASMRTANTGELFF
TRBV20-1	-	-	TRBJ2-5	TGCAGTGCTAGAGCGCCGGAGGGGGGAGAGACCCAGTACTTC	CSARAPEGGETQYF
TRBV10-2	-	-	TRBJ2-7	TGCGCCAGCAGTGAGTCGAGCAGGAGAGTCTACGAGCAGTACTTC	CASSESSRRVYEQYF
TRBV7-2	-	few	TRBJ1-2	TGTGCCAGCAGTAGAAGGGATTTCTATGGCTACACCTTC	CASSRRDFYGYTF
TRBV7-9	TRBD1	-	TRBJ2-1	TGTGCCGGGGACAGGGCTAATGAGCAGTTCTTC	CAGDRANEQFF
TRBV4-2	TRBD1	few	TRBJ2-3	TGTGCCAGCAGCCAGTGGGACAGGGTGGGCACAGATACGCAGTATTTT	CASSQWDRVGTDTQYF
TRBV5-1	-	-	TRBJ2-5	TGCGCCAGCAGCCTACGGCTTGAGACCCAGTACTTC	CASSLRLETQYF
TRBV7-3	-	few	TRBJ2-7	TGTGCCAGCAGCTTAACTCCGGCCTCCTACGAGCAGTACTTC	CASSLTPASYEQYF